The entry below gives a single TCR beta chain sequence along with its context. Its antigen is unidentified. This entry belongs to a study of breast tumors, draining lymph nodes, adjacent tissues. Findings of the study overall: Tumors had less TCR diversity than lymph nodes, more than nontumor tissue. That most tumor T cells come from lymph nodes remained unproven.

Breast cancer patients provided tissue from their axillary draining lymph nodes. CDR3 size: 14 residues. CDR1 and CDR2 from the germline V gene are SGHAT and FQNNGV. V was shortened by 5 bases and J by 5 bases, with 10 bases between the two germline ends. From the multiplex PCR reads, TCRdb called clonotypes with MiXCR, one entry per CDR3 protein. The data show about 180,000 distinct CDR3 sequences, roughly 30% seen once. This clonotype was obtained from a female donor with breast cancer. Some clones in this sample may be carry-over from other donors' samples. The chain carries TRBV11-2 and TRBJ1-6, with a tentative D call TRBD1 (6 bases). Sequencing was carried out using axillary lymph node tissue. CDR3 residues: CASSHQGNNSPLHF. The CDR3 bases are TGTGCCAGCAGCCACCAGGGGAATAATTCACCCCTCCACTTT.